This T cell receptor beta chain was retrieved from a study of T cell changes during pregnancy in multiple sclerosis (dated by TCRdb to the late 2010s). Context from the whole study: The study looked at changes in the T cell repertoire across pregnancy in women with multiple sclerosis.

Looking up the germline V gene yields CDR1 MNHEY and CDR2 SVGAGI. Germline trimming: 7 bases from V, 8 bases from J; junction bases outside gene matches: 8. The CDR3 numbers 15 residues from cysteine through phenylalanine. Only the CDR3 DNA is retained, 45 bases long and in frame from the first base. Note on this clone: Its antigen is unknown. Per-nucleotide qualities are absent, and no much larger clonotype sits a single base away.

The library was made by the immunoSEQ multiplex PCR assay. TCRdb stores this immuneACCESS table with in-frame sequences only. Part of the clones is absent; in the studies checked, under half of the shortfall reflects unresolved V genes, and no reason is known for the rest. In this sample the table shows about 38,000 clones, more than 90% of which occur a single time. Jointly, the top ten make up around 6% of the sample. This sequence originates from a female donor with multiple sclerosis, enrolled in a pregnancy study. The sample in question was CD8+ T cells from peripheral blood mononuclear cells, obtained in the third trimester of pregnancy. This receptor chain uses TRBV6-5 and TRBJ2-1, and 13 junctional nucleotides match TRBD2. Here is the DNA: TGTGCCAGCACCCCACTAGCGGGAGGGCCGCATGAGCAGTTCTTC. It translates as CASTPLAGGPHEQFF.